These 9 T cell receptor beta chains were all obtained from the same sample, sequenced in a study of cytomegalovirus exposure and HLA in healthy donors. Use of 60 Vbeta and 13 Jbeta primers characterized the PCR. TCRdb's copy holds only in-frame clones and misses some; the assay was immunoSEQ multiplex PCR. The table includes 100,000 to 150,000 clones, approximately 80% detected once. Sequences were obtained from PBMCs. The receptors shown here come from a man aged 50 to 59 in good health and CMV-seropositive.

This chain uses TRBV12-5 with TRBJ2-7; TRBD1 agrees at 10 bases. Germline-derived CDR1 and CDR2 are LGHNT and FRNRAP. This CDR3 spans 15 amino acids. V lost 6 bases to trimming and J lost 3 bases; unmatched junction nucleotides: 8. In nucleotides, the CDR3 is TGTGCTAGTGGCTCTACCGGGACAGGGGACTACGAGCAGTACTTC. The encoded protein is CASGSTGTGDYEQYF. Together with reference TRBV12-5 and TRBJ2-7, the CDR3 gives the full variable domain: DARVTQTPRHKVTEMGQEVTMRCQPILGHNTVFWYRQTMMQGLELLAYFRNRAPLDDSGMPKDRFSAEMPDATLATLKIQPSEPRDSAVYFCASGSTGTGDYEQYFGPGTRLTVT.

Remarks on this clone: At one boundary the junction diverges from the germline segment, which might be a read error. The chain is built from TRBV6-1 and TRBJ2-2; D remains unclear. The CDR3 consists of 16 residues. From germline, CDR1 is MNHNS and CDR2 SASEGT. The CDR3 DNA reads TGTGCCAGCAGTGAAGATCCGGAGATGAACGCCGGGGAGCTGTTTTTT. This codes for CASSEDPEMNAGELFF.

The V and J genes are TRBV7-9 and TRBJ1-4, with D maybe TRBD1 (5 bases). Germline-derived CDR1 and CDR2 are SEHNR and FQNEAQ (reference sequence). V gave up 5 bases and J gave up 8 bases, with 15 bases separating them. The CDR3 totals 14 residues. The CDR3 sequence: CASSRGREGEKLFF. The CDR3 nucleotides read TGTGCCAGCAGCCGAGGCAGGGAAGGCGAAAAACTGTTTTTT.

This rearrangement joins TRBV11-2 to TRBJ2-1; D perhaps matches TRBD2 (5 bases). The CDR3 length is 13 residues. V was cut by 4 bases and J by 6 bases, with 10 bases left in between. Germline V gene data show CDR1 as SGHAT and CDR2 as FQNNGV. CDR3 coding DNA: TGTGCCAGCAGCTCGGCCAGCGGCAATGAGCAGTTCTTC. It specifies CASSSASGNEQFF.

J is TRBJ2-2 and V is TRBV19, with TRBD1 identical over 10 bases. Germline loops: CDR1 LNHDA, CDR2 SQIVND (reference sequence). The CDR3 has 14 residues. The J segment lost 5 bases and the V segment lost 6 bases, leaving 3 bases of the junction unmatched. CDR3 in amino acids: CASSWGQGTGELFF. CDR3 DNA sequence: TGTGCCAGTAGCTGGGGACAGGGGACCGGGGAGCTGTTTTTT.

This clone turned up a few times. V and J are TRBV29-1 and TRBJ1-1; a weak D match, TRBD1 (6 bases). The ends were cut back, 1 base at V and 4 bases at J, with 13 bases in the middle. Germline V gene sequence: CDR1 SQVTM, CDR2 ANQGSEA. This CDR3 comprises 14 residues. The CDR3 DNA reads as TGCAGCGTTGAAGGCCGGACAGAGCTCACTGAAGCTTTCTTT. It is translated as CSVEGRTELTEAFF.

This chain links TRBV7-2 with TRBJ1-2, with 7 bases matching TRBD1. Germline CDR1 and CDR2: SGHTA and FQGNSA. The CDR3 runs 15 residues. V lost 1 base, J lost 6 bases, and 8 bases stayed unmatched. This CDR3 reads CASSLDRQGYDGYTF. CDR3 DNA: TGTGCCAGCAGCTTAGACAGACAGGGTTACGATGGCTACACCTTC.

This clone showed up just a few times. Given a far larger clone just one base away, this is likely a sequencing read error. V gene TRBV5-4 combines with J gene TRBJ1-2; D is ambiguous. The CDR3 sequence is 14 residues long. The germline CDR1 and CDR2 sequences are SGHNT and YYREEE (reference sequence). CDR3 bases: TGTGCCAGCAGCTTGCGGTTCATGAACTATGGCCACACCTTC. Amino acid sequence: CASSLRFMNYGHTF.

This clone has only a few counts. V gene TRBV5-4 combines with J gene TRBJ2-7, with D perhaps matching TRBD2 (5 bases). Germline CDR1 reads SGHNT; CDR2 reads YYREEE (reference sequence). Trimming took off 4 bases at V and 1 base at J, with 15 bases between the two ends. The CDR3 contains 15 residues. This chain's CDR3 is CASSTWGAASYEQYF. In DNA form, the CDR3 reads TGTGCCAGCAGCACCTGGGGAGCTGCGTCCTACGAGCAGTACTTC.